Given below is one T cell receptor beta chain in context. This sample includes further DNA sequences coding for the same CDR3. This entry belongs to a study of shared clonotypes between healthy human individuals. About the research overall: Each donor contributed plates that comprised three CD4 naive, three CD4 memory, two CD8 naive and one CD8 memory.

Within Nashville, Tennessee resided all donors, each a Caucasian adult. CD45RA+ naive and CD45RA-negative memory subsets were separated from CD4+ cells. Clones were read by immunoSEQ multiplex PCR, and TCRdb kept only the in-frame ones, dropping some. The sample carries approximately 980,000 clones, 76% recorded once. CDR1 is SEHNR and CDR2 is FQNEAQ in the germline V gene (reference sequence). CDR3 length: 13 residues. V gave up 1 base and J gave up 4 bases, with 5 bases separating them. This clonotype was sampled from a man aged 18 to 30 in good health. Sequencing was performed on memory CD4+ T cells sorted from blood. Subset in this sample: CD45RA-negative fraction. The chain combines TRBV7-9 with TRBJ1-3, with D unresolved. CDR3 protein: CASSLGVGNTIYF. CDR3 in DNA: TGTGCCAGCAGCTTAGGAGTCGGAAACACCATATATTTT.